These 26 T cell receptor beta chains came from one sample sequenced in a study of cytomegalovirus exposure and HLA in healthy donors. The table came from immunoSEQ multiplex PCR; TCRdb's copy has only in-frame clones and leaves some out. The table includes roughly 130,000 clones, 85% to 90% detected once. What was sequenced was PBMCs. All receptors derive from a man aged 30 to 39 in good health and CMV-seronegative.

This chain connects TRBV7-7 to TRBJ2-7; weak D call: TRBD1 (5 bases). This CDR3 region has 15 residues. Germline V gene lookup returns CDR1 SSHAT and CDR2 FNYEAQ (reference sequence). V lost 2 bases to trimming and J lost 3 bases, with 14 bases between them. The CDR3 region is CASSLRAGSDYEQYF. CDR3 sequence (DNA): TGTGCCAGCAGCTTAAGGGCAGGGTCTGACTACGAGCAGTACTTC.

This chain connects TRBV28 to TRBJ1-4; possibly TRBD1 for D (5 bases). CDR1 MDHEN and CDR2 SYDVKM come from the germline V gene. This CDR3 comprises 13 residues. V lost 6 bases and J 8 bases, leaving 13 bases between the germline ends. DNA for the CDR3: TGTGCCAGCAGAGGTGGGGCGGGGGAAAAACTGTTTTTT. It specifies CASRGGAGEKLFF.

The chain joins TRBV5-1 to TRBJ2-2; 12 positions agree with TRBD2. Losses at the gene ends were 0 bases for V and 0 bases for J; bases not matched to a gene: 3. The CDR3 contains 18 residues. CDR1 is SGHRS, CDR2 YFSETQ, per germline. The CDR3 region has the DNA TGCGCCAGCAGCTTGGGCCCTAGCGGGGGGGCGAACACCGGGGAGCTGTTTTTT. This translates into CASSLGPSGGANTGELFF.

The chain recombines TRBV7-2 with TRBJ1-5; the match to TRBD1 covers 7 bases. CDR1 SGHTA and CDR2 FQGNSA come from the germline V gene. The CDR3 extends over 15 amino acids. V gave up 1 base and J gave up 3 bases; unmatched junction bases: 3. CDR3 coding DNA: TGTGCCAGCAGCTTAGATAGGGGGCTCAATCAGCCCCAGCATTTT. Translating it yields CASSLDRGLNQPQHF.

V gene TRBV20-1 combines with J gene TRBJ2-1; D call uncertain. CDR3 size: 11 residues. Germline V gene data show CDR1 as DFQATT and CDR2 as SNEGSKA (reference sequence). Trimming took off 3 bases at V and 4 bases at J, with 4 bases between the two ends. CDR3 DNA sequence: TGCAGTGCTAGCAAATACAATGAGCAGTTCTTC. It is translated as CSASKYNEQFF.

CDR3: CASSQGRQGAQYF. DNA of the CDR3: TGTGCCAGCAGCCAAGGCCGACAGGGTGCGCAGTACTTC. The chain recombines TRBV14 with TRBJ2-7; TRBD1 agrees at 7 bases. The germline V gene has CDR1 SGHDN and CDR2 FVKESK. V was pared by 1 base and J by 9 bases, with 6 bases of the junction left unmatched. CDR3 length: 13 amino acids.

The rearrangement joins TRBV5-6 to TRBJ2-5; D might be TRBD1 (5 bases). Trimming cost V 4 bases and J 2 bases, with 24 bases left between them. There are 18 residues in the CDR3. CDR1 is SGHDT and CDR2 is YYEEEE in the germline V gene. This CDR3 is CASSPPGWGYFEQETQYF. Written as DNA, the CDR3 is TGTGCCAGCAGCCCCCCAGGGTGGGGATATTTCGAGCAAGAGACCCAGTACTTC.

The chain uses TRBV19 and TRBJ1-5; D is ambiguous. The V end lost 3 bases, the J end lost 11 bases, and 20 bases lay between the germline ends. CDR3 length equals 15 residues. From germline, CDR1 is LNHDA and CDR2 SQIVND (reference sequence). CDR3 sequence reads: CASSIRTRSLMAQHF. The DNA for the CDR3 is TGTGCCAGTAGTATTCGGACTCGTTCCCTGATGGCCCAGCATTTT.

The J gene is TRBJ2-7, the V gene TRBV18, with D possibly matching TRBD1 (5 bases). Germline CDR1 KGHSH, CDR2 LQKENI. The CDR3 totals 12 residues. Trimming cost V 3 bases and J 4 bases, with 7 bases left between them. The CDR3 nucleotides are TGTGCCAGCTCACCTACAGGTTACGAGCAGTACTTC. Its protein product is CASSPTGYEQYF.

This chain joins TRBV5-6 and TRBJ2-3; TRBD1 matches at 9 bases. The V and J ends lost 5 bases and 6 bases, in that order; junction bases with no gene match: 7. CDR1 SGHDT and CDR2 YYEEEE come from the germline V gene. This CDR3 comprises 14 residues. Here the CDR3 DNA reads TGTGCCAGCAGTCTAGGACAGGGGAGGGATACGCAGTATTTT. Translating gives CASSLGQGRDTQYF.

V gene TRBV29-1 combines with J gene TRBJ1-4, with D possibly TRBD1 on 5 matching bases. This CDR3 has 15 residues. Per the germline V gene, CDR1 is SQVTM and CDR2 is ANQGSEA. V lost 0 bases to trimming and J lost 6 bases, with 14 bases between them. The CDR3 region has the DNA TGCAGCGTTGAAGACGGGGGGGTTGAGGATGAAAAACTGTTTTTT. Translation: CSVEDGGVEDEKLFF.

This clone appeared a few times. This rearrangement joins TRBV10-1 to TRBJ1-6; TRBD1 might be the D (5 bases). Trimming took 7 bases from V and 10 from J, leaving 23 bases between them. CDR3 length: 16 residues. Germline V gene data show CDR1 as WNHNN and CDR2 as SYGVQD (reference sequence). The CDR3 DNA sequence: TGCGCCAGCATTCAACGACAGACTCCCCTAGAATCACCCCTCCACTTT. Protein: CASIQRQTPLESPLHF.

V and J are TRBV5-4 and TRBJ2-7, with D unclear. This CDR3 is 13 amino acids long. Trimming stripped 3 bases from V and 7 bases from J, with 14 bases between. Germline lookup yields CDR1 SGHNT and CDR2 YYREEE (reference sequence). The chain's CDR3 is CASSSGPAEEQYF. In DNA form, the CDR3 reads TGTGCCAGCAGCTCTGGGCCGGCTGAGGAGCAGTACTTC.

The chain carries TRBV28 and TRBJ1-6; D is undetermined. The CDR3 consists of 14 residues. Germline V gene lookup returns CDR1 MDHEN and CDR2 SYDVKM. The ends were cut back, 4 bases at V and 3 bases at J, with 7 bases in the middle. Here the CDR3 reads CASSSENYNSPLHF. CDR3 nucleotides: TGTGCCAGCAGTTCTGAGAACTATAATTCACCCCTCCACTTT. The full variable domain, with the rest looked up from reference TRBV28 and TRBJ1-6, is DVKVTQSSRYLVKRTGEKVFLECVQDMDHENMFWYRQDPGLGLRLIYFSYDVKMKEKGDIPEGYSVSREKKERFSLILESASTNQTSMYLCASSSENYNSPLHFGNGTRLTVT.

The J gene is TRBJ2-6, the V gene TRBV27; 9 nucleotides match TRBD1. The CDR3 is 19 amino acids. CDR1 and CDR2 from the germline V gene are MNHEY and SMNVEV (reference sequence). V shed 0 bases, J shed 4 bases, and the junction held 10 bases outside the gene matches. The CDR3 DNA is TGTGCCAGCAGTTTATCGGCACAGGGGGCGCTTACGGGGGCCAACGTCCTGACTTTC. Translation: CASSLSAQGALTGANVLTF. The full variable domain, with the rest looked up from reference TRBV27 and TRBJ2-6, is EAQVTQNPRYLITVTGKKLTVTCSQNMNHEYMSWYRQDPGLGLRQIYYSMNVEVTDKGDVPEGYKVSRKEKRNFPLILESPSPNQTSLYFCASSLSAQGALTGANVLTFGAGSRLTVL.

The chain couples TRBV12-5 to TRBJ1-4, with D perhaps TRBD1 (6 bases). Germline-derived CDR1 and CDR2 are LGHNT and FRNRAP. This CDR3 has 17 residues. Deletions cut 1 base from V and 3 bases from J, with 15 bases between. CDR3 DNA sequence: TGTGCTAGTGGTTTGGCCCGGTCAACAGGGTCTAATGAAAAACTGTTTTTT. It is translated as CASGLARSTGSNEKLFF.

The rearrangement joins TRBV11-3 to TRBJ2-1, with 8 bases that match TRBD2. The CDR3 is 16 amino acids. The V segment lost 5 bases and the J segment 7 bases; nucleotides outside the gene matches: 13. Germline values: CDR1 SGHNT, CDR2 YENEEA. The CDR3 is CASSPIAGKNKNEQFF. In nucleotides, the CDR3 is TGTGCCAGCAGCCCGATAGCGGGGAAAAATAAAAATGAGCAGTTCTTC. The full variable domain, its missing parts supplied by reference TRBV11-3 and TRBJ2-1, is EAGVVQSPRYKIIEKKQPVAFWCNPISGHNTLYWYLQNLGQGPELLIRYENEEAVDDSQLPKDRFSAERLKGVDSTLKIQPAELGDSAVYLCASSPIAGKNKNEQFFGPGTRLTVL.

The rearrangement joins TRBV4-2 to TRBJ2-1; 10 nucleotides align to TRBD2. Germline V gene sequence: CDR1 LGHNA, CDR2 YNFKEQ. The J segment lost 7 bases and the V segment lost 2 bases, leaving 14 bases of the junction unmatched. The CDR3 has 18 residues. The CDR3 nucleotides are TGTGCCAGCAGCCAACCGATCGGGGGGACTAGCGTCCGAAATGAGCAGTTCTTC. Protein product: CASSQPIGGTSVRNEQFF.

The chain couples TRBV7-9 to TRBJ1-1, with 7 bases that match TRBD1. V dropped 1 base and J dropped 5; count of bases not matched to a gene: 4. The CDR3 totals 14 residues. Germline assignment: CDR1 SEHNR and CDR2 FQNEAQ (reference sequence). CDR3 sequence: CASSLGQGETEAFF. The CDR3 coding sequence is TGTGCCAGCAGCTTAGGACAGGGAGAAACTGAAGCTTTCTTT.

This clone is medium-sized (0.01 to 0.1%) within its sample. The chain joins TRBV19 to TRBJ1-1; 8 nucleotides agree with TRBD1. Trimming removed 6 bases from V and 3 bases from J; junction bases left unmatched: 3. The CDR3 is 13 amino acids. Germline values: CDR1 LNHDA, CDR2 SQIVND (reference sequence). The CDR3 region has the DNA TGTGCCAGTAGACTGACAGGGGACACTGAAGCTTTCTTT. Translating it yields CASRLTGDTEAFF.

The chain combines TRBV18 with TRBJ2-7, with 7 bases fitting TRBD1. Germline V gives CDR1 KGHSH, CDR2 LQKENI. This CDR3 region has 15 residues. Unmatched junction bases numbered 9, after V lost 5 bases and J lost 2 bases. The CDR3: CASSTRGQRTYEQYF. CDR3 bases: TGTGCCAGCTCAACCAGGGGACAGAGGACCTACGAGCAGTACTTC.

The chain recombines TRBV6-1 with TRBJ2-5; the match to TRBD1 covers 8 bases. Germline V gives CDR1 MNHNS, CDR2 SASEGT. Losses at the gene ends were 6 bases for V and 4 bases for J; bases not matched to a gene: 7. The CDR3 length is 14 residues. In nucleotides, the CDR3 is TGTGCCAGCAGGAAACCACAGGGGGGAGAGACCCAGTACTTC. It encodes CASRKPQGGETQYF.

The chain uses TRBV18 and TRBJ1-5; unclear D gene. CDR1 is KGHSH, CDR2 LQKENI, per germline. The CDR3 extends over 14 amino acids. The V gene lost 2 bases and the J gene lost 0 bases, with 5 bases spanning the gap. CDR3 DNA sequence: TGTGCCAGCTCACCAGACTTTAGCAATCAGCCCCAGCATTTT. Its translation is CASSPDFSNQPQHF.

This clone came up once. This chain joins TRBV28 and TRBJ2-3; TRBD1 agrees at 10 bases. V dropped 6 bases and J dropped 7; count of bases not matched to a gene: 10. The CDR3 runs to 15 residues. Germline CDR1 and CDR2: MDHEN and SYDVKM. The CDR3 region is CASSRQGASWNTQYF. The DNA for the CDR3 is TGTGCCAGCAGCCGACAGGGGGCATCTTGGAATACGCAGTATTTT.

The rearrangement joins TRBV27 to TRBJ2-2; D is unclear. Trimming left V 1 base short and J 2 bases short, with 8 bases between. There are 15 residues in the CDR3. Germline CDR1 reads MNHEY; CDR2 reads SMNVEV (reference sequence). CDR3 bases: TGTGCCAGCAGTTTATGGGCCCTAAACACCGGGGAGCTGTTTTTT. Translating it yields CASSLWALNTGELFF.

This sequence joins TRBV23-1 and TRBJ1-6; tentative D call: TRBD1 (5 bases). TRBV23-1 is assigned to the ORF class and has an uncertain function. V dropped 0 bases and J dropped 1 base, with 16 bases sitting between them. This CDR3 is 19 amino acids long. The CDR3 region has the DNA TGCGCCAGCAGTCAATCGGACACCTCCGAGAGGTCCTATAATTCACCCCTCCACTTT. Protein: CASSQSDTSERSYNSPLHF.